The 19 T cell receptor beta chains presented below share a single source sample, sequenced in a study of cytomegalovirus exposure and HLA in healthy donors. The PCR was carried out with 60 Vbeta primers and 13 Jbeta primers. The protocol was immunoSEQ multiplex PCR, while the TCRdb copy is restricted to in-frame clones and leaves out a portion. The data show 150,000 to 200,000 clones, 80% to 90% seen once. Specimen: PBMCs. These TCRs come from a man in his late teens or twenties in good health and CMV-seropositive.

V gene TRBV29-1 combines with J gene TRBJ2-5; 10 nucleotides line up with TRBD2. The end of the DNA is better explained by TRBJ2-7, so the J call may be wrong. The CDR3 spans 13 residues. CDR1 is SQVTM and CDR2 is ANQGSEA in the germline V gene. In DNA form, the CDR3 reads TGCAGCGGTGGGACTAGCGACCTCTACGAGCAGTACTTC. It translates to CSGGTSDLYEQYF.

The gene calls are TRBV6-4 and TRBJ2-7; 8 bases align to TRBD2. This CDR3 contains 15 residues. Trimming took 5 bases from V and 2 from J; bases not matched to a gene: 8. Per germline, CDR1 MRHNA and CDR2 SNTAGT. CDR3: CASSPGIAGTYEQYF. As DNA, the CDR3 is TGTGCCAGCAGTCCCGGGATAGCGGGGACCTACGAGCAGTACTTC.

The chain combines TRBV5-4 with TRBJ2-1; no clear D. V gave up 0 bases and J gave up 9 bases, with 10 bases separating them. This CDR3 comprises 13 residues. Per the germline V gene, CDR1 is SGHNT and CDR2 is YYREEE (reference sequence). DNA of the CDR3: TGTGCCAGCAGCTTGGGTCCCTCGGGTGAGCAGTTCTTC. Protein: CASSLGPSGEQFF.

J is TRBJ2-5 and V is TRBV6-6, with TRBD2 as a possible D gene (6 bases). The J call may be incorrect, as the DNA end agrees better with TRBJ2-7. Germline values: CDR1 MNHNY, CDR2 SVGAGI (reference sequence). The CDR3 totals 14 residues. The CDR3 reads CASSTRDSSYEQYF. In DNA form, the CDR3 reads TGTGCCAGCAGTACCCGGGACTCATCCTACGAGCAGTACTTC.

This clone was seen a single time. The rearrangement links TRBV9 to TRBJ2-1; TRBD1 matches 7 bases. The CDR3 has 15 residues. Germline CDR1 reads SGDLS; CDR2 reads YYNGEE. V gave up 2 bases and J gave up 4 bases; unmatched junction bases: 6. The CDR3 loop reads CASSVGTVRYNEQFF. The CDR3 coding sequence is TGTGCCAGCAGCGTTGGGACAGTCAGGTACAATGAGCAGTTCTTC.

This chain connects TRBV6-5 to TRBJ2-7; possible D gene TRBD2, 7 bases. CDR3 length: 15 amino acids. The germline gives CDR1 MNHEY, CDR2 SVGAGI. V lost 5 bases and J 2 bases, leaving 16 bases between the germline ends. The CDR3 bases are TGTGCCAGCAGTCCCCGAGGGGGAGGGCCCTACGAGCAGTACTTC. Amino acids: CASSPRGGGPYEQYF.

The chain combines TRBV11-2 with TRBJ2-7; TRBD2 agrees at 7 bases. CDR1 SGHAT and CDR2 FQNNGV come from the germline V gene. V trimming: 8 bases; J trimming: 5 bases; junction bases outside the gene matches: 12. The CDR3 is 14 amino acids. The CDR3 sequence: CASRWSGEVNEQYF. The CDR3 DNA reads TGTGCCAGCCGCTGGAGCGGGGAAGTAAACGAGCAGTACTTC. The whole variable domain, filled in from reference TRBV11-2 and TRBJ2-7, reads EAGVAQSPRYKIIEKRQSVAFWCNPISGHATLYWYQQILGQGPKLLIQFQNNGVVDDSQLPKDRFSAERLKGVDSTLKIQPAKLEDSAVYLCASRWSGEVNEQYFGPGTRLTVT.

This chain links TRBV4-1 with TRBJ2-2; 9 positions agree with TRBD1. This CDR3 comprises 15 residues. Germline V gene data show CDR1 as MGHRA and CDR2 as YSYEKL. V was clipped by 4 bases and J by 6 bases; unmatched bases: 6. CDR3 DNA: TGCGCCAGCAGCCCCCGGGACAGGGTAGCCGGGGAGCTGTTTTTT. This encodes CASSPRDRVAGELFF.

V usage is TRBV2 and J usage is TRBJ2-2, with a weak D call TRBD1 (5 bases). With 2 bases removed from V and 0 bases from J, the gap between germline ends came to 13 bases. Germline CDR1 is SNHLY and CDR2 is FYNNEI. The CDR3 loop spans 17 amino acids. CDR3 sequence (DNA): TGTGCCAGCAGTGAATTACACAGGCTCACGAACACCGGGGAGCTGTTTTTT. As protein: CASSELHRLTNTGELFF.

The CDR3 loop is CASSQEIGTGRTDTQYF. The CDR3 region has the DNA TGTGCCAGCAGCCAAGAAATAGGGACAGGGCGAACAGATACGCAGTATTTT. This chain joins TRBV14 and TRBJ2-3; 9 nucleotides agree with TRBD1. The CDR3 totals 17 residues. Germline values: CDR1 SGHDN, CDR2 FVKESK. V gave up 0 bases and J gave up 3 bases; unmatched junction bases: 7.

CDR3 coding DNA: TGCGCCAGCAGCCAAGGCAGGGACGAGCAGTACTTC. Translation: CASSQGRDEQYF. J is TRBJ2-7 and V is TRBV4-3; D is possibly TRBD1 (5 bases). CDR3 size: 12 residues. Looked up from germline, CDR1 is LGHNA and CDR2 is YSLEER. The V end lost 1 base, the J end lost 5 bases, and 6 bases lay between the germline ends.

This chain joins TRBV5-4 and TRBJ2-1; D is unclear. Germline V gene sequence: CDR1 SGHNT, CDR2 YYREEE (reference sequence). Trimming pared 4 bases from V and 0 bases from J, leaving 11 bases between. The CDR3 totals 15 residues. This chain's CDR3 is CASSTGESSYNEQFF. DNA for the CDR3: TGTGCCAGCAGCACTGGAGAGAGCTCCTACAATGAGCAGTTCTTC.

The chain links TRBV7-9 to TRBJ2-5; D gene unclear. V was pared by 2 bases and J by 2 bases, with 6 bases between. This CDR3 is 13 amino acids long. Germline loops: CDR1 SEHNR, CDR2 FQNEAQ (reference sequence). DNA for the CDR3: TGTGCCAGCAGCTTATACGAGCAAGAGACCCAGTACTTC. The encoded protein is CASSLYEQETQYF.

This chain connects TRBV30 to TRBJ1-2; TRBD1 matches 8 bases. Germline CDR1 and CDR2: GTSNPN and SVGIG (reference sequence). Trimming at V came to 4 bases and at J to 6 bases, leaving 10 bases not matched to a gene. There are 14 residues in the CDR3. This CDR3 reads CAWMTRGQGNGYTF. The CDR3 nucleotides read TGTGCCTGGATGACACGAGGACAGGGCAATGGCTACACCTTC.

This sequence joins TRBV9 and TRBJ1-5; 8 nucleotides line up with TRBD1. The CDR3 loop spans 15 amino acids. CDR1 is SGDLS, CDR2 YYNGEE, per germline. Trimming removed 4 bases from V and 6 bases from J; junction bases left unmatched: 9. In DNA form, the CDR3 reads TGTGCCAGCAGCCCCGGACAGGGTAAAGCTCAGCCCCAGCATTTT. Residues: CASSPGQGKAQPQHF.

This clone was counted between two and nine times. This chain uses TRBV19 with TRBJ2-5; 12 nucleotides line up with TRBD2. Trimming took 1 base from V and 5 from J; bases not matched to a gene: 2. The V gene's germline CDR1 is LNHDA and CDR2 SQIVND (reference sequence). This CDR3 is 15 amino acids long. The CDR3 DNA reads as TGTGCCAGTAGTATAGCTAGCGGGGGGGAGGAGACCCAGTACTTC. Translated, it gives CASSIASGGEETQYF.

The count of this clone is one. CDR3: CASSGRGQVLHTSYEQYF. The CDR3 DNA sequence: TGCGCCAGCAGTGGGCGGGGACAGGTGCTTCACACCTCCTACGAGCAGTACTTC. The chain carries TRBV10-1 and TRBJ2-7; 8 bases are a match to TRBD1. Germline V gives CDR1 WNHNN, CDR2 SYGVQD (reference sequence). V lost 4 bases to trimming and J lost 0 bases; unmatched junction nucleotides: 14. The CDR3 has 18 residues.

The chain uses TRBV4-1 and TRBJ2-7; D is uncertain. The CDR3 has 11 residues. Trimming took 3 bases from V and 3 from J, leaving 3 bases between them. Germline CDR1 is MGHRA and CDR2 is YSYEKL. In DNA, the CDR3 is TGCGCCAGCAGCCACAGCTACGAGCAGTACTTC. Translated: CASSHSYEQYF.

The chain's CDR3 is CASKSGLPFTF. CDR3 in DNA: TGTGCCAGCAAATCGGGACTGCCCTTCACCTTC. The chain uses TRBV2 and TRBJ1-2, with D possibly being TRBD1 (5 bases). This CDR3 region has 11 residues. The V end lost 7 bases, the J end lost 13 bases, and 16 bases lay between the germline ends. Germline lookup yields CDR1 SNHLY and CDR2 FYNNEI.